The rows below give T cell receptor beta chains drawn from one sample of a study of blood T cell repertoires in COVID-19. TCRdb's copy holds only in-frame clones and misses some; the assay was immunoSEQ multiplex PCR. The sample consists of some 460,000 clones, around 90% of them appearing once. The sequencing sample was made of PBMCs or T cells enriched from blood (not recorded which). These receptors originate from a woman aged 18 to 35 who had recovered from COVID-19. Each CDR3 is given with its conserved first and last residue.

v_gene,CDR3aa
TRBV5-5,CASSRGRGDRTEAFF
TRBV30,CAWTAGYGGSYNSPLHF
TRBV7-8,CASSFEEQGADTDTQYF
TRBV15,CATSSRTGGFEKLFF
TRBV3-1/TRBV3-2,CASSAGSGGFQETQYF
TRBV27,CASSSGTQTGELFF
TRBV10-3,CAISGASHYGYTF
TRBV30,CAWTVGQGITDTQYF
TRBV7-9,CASSPDGTLSYGYTF
TRBV19,CASSIPGLQTEAFF
TRBV19,CAAAGQFSPLHF
TRBV7-2,CASSLRVPGNTEAFF
TRBV2,CASRRSSSGNTIYF
TRBV5-4,CASSLMSSGGSSYNEQFF
TRBV5-4,CASSLGNRGEETQYF
TRBV19,CASSLSGNQPQHF
TRBV9,CASSVEVAASGNEQFF
TRBV7-9,CASSLGQLYGYTF
TRBV5-6,CASSLGPPGNQPQHF
TRBV28,CASSAGGTTSKNYGYTF
TRBV5-6,CASSLLSGGSEAFF
TRBV12-3/TRBV12-4,CASSLNRNTEAFF
TRBV2,CASRDRRLALGKGSWNTGELFF
TRBV21-1,CASIRQDNEQFF
TRBV15,CATSRDRSAGSNQPQHF
TRBV5-6,CASSFSAGQPGNTIYF
TRBV5-1,CASSWGTDGFVFF
TRBV12-3/TRBV12-4,CASSPSGANVLTF
TRBV21-1,CASSKASRRLVYNEQFF
TRBV7-2,CASSRITGDQPQHF
TRBV13,CASSLDSHEAQYF
TRBV4-2,CASSQLLAGKGNQYF
TRBV9,CASSAGENQPQHF
TRBV4-1,CASSQVAEGTEAFF
TRBV7-3,CASSFGVGTEAFF
TRBV5-1,CASSLALGLARNEQFF
TRBV7-9,CASSLGDRGRETQYF
TRBV4-1,CASSQESSGSYEQYF
TRBV6-5,CASSSGGRDTF
TRBV7-2,CASRLAGGHQETQYF
TRBV5-6,CASSFTRGDYTF
TRBV4-1,CASSQGMGLDEQYF
TRBV30,CAWGTSGNQETQYF
TRBV7-2,CASSLDAVTVNEQFF
TRBV5-1,CASSLEERAVAPLHF
TRBV25-1,CASSEPREGGNTIYF